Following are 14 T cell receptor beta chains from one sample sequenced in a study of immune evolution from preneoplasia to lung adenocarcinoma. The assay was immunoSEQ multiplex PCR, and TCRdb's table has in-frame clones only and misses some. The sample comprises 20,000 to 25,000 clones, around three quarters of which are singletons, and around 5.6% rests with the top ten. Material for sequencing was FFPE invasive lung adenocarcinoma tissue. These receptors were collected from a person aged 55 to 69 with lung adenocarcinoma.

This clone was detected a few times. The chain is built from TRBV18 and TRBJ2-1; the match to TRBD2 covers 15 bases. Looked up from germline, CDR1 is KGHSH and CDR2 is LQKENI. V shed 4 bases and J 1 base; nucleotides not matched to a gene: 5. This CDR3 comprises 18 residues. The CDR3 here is CASSRTSGRAESYNEQFF. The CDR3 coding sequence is TGTGCCAGCTCACGGACTAGCGGGAGGGCCGAGTCCTACAATGAGCAGTTCTTC.

CDR3 DNA: TGCGCCAGCAGCTTGGCCACACAGGGGGCGAGAGGGGCCAACGTCCTGACTTTC. It encodes CASSLATQGARGANVLTF. V usage is TRBV5-1 and J usage is TRBJ2-6; 9 bases align to TRBD1. The J segment lost 4 bases and the V segment lost 0 bases, leaving 8 bases of the junction unmatched. Germline values: CDR1 SGHRS, CDR2 YFSETQ. The CDR3 spans 18 residues.

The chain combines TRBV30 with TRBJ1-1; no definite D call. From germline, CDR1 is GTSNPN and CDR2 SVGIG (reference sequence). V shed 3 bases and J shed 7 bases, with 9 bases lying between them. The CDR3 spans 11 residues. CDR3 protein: CAWSLGGEAFF. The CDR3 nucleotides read TGTGCCTGGAGCCTAGGTGGTGAAGCTTTCTTT.

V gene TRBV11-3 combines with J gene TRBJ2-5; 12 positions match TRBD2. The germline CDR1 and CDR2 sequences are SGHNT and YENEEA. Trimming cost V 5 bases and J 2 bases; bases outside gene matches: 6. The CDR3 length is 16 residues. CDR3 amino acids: CASSPGLAGIQETQYF. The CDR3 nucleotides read TGTGCCAGCAGCCCCGGACTAGCGGGGATACAAGAGACCCAGTACTTC.

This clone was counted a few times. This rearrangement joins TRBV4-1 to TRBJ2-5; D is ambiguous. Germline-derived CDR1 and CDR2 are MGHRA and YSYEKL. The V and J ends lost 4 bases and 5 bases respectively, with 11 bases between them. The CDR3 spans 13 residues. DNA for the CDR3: TGCGCCAGCAGCCCGACAAAAGGGGAGACCCAGTACTTC. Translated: CASSPTKGETQYF.

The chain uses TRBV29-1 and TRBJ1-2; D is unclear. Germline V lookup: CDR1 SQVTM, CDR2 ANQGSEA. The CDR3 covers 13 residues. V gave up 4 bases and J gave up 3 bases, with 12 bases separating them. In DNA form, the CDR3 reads TGCAGCGTTGTGAGAGCCGGGCACTATGGCTACACCTTC. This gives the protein CSVVRAGHYGYTF.

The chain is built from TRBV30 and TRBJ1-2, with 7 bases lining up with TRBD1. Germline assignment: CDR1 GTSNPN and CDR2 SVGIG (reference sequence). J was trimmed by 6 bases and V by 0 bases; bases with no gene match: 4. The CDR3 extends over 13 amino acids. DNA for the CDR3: TGTGCCTGGAGTGTGAAAGGGGGCAATGGCTACACCTTC. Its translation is CAWSVKGGNGYTF. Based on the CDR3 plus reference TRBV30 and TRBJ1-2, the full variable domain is SQTIHQWPATLVQPVGSPLSLECTVEGTSNPNLYWYRQAAGRGLQLLFYSVGIGQISSEVPQNLSASRPQDRQFILSSKKLLLSDSGFYLCAWSVKGGNGYTFGSGTRLTVV.

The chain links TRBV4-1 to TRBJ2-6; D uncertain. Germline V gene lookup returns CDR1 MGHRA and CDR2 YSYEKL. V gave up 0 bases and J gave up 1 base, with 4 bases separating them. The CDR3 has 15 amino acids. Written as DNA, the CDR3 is TGCGCCAGCAGCCAAGAAGGGTCTGGGGCCAACGTCCTGACTTTC. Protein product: CASSQEGSGANVLTF.

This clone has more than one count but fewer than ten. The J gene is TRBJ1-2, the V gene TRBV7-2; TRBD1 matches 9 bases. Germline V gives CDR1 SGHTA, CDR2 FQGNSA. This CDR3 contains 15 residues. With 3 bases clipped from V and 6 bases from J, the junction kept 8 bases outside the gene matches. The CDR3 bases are TGTGCCAGCAGCTTTCGGGGGACAGGGTATGATGGCTACACCTTC. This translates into CASSFRGTGYDGYTF.

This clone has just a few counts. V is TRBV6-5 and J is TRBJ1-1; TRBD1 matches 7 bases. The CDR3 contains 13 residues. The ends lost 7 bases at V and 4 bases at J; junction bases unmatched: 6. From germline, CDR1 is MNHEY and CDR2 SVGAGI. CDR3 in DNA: TGTGCCAGCAACCTACAGGGGTCCACTGAAGCTTTCTTT. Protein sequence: CASNLQGSTEAFF.

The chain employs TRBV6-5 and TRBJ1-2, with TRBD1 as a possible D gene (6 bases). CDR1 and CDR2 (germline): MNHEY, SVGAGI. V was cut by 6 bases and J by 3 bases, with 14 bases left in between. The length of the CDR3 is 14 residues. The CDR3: CASRRTGADYGYTF. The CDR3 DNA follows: TGTGCCAGCAGACGTACGGGGGCGGACTATGGCTACACCTTC.

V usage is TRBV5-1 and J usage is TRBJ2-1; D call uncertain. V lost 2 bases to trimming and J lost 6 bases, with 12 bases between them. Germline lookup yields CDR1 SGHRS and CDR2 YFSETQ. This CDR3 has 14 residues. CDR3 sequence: CASSFDPRGNEQFF. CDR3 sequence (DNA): TGCGCCAGCAGCTTTGACCCGAGAGGCAATGAGCAGTTCTTC.

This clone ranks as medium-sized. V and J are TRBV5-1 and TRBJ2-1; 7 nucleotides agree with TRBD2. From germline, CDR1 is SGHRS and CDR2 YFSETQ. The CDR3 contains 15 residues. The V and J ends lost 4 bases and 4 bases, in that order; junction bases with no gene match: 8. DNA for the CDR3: TGCGCCAGCAGCAGGGAGGGACGGGAGTACAATGAGCAGTTCTTC. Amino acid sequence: CASSREGREYNEQFF. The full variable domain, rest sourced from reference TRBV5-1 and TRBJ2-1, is KAGVTQTPRYLIKTRGQQVTLSCSPISGHRSVSWYQQTPGQGLQFLFEYFSETQRNKGNFPGRFSGRQFSNSRSEMNVSTLELGDSALYLCASSREGREYNEQFFGPGTRLTVL.

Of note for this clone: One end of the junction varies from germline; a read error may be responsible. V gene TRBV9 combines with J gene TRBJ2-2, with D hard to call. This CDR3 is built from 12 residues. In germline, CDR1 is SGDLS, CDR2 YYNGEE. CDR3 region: CTSSPQPGELFF. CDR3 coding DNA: TGTACCAGCAGCCCCCAGCCCGGGGAGCTGTTTTTT.